This TCR beta chain was sequenced in a study of breast tumors, draining lymph nodes, adjacent tissues. This clonotype has a count of ten or more. Its target is unknown. TCRdb reprocessed the multiplex PCR reads with MiXCR, giving one entry per CDR3 protein. The sample lists 26,000 or so distinct CDR3 sequences, approximately 23% occurring once. General study results and limits: Luminal-like breast cancer showed significantly higher tumor–nontumor repertoire similarity than basal-like.

V lost 1 base, J lost 4 bases, and 14 bases lay in between. The CDR3 is made up of 15 amino acids. Per germline, CDR1 SGHDT and CDR2 YYEEEE. The chain links TRBV5-6 to TRBJ1-2, with no clear D. This TCR was recovered from a female donor with breast cancer. Some clones in this sample may be carry-over from other donors' samples. Sequenced sample: breast tumor tissue. The CDR3 DNA reads as TGTGCCAGCAGCTTGTTAGGCTCAGGCGGCTATGGCTACACCTTC. It codes for CASSLLGSGGYGYTF.